The source of this T cell receptor beta chain is a study of blood T cell repertoires in COVID-19. Study-level information: Sources were T cells, B-cell-depleted T cells, or PBMCs; the material itself was cDNA or gDNA.

Source study methods: Reference gene primer amplification in the assay estimated nucleated cell counts. Produced via immunoSEQ multiplex PCR; TCRdb's table is partial and in-frame only. That table is the source of V, J and clone size, and D and trimming were worked out from the DNA. In the table there are more than 95,000 clones, about 85% of which are singletons. Specimen: peripheral blood. The origin of this receptor is a woman older than 75 with acute or convalescent COVID-19.

CDR3 amino acids: CASRVGNTEAFF. The CDR3 coding sequence is TGTGCCAGTCGGGTGGGGAACACTGAAGCTTTCTTT. V gene TRBV2 combines with J gene TRBJ1-1; D remains ambiguous. Trimming cost V 9 bases and J 1 base, with 9 bases left between them. This CDR3 is built from 12 residues. CDR1 and CDR2 from the germline V gene are SNHLY and FYNNEI.